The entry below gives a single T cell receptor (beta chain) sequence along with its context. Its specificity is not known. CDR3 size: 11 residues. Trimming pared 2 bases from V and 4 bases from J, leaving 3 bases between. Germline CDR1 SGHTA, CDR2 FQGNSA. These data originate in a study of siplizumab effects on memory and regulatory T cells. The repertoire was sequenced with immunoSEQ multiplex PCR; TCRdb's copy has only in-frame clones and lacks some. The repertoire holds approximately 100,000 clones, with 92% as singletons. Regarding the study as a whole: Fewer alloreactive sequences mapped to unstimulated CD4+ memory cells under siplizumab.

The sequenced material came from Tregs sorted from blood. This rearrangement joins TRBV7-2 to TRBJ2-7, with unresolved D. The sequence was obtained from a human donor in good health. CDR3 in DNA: TGTGCCAGCAGCTTACTTTACGAGCAGTACTTC. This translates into CASSLLYEQYF.